A selection of T cell receptor beta chains follows, all from one sample in a study of shared clonotypes between healthy human individuals. Profiled with immunoSEQ multiplex PCR; TCRdb holds only in-frame clones, not every one. The sample yields a few hundred thousand clones, roughly 95% seen once. Sequences were obtained from naive CD8+ T cells sorted from blood. These receptors originate from a young woman in good health. Both conserved end residues are part of each CDR3. The order of the fields is J gene, D gene, V gene, clone size, CDR3 protein, CDR3 DNA. A D gene is named only where the DNA matches it firmly. Only part of the rows carry a size: once, few, many, or a class if the clone is expanded.

>TRBJ1-5|-|TRBV27|-
CASSPSSGVLNQPQHF
TGTGCCAGCAGTCCCTCCTCAGGGGTTTTAAATCAGCCCCAGCATTTT
>TRBJ1-5|-|TRBV7-9|-
CASSLGVGGHNQPQHF
TGTGCCAGCAGCTTAGGTGTTGGCGGTCACAATCAGCCCCAGCATTTT
>TRBJ2-3|TRBD2|TRBV13|-
CASSELAGARYTQYF
TGTGCCAGCAGCGAACTAGCGGGAGCTAGGTATACGCAGTATTTT
>TRBJ1-5|TRBD1|TRBV4-1|few
CASSLGQGSDQPQHF
TGCGCCAGCAGCCTCGGACAGGGTAGCGATCAGCCCCAGCATTTT
>TRBJ1-2|-|TRBV27|-
CASGAGWGYTF
TGTGCCAGCGGGGCGGGCTGGGGCTACACCTTC
>TRBJ1-2|-|TRBV15|few
CATSPQTGFYGYTF
TGTGCCACCAGCCCCCAGACAGGATTCTATGGCTACACCTTC
>TRBJ1-2|-|TRBV27|-
CASSFFWTVNYGYTF
TGTGCCAGCAGTTTTTTCTGGACGGTTAACTATGGCTACACCTTC
>TRBJ2-1|-|TRBV6-5|once
CASSLGLGEQFF
TGTGCCAGCAGTCTGGGTTTGGGGGAGCAGTTCTTC
>TRBJ1-3|-|TRBV9|-
CASSVARFLPGRNTIYF
TGTGCCAGCAGCGTAGCCAGGTTTCTCCCTGGGAGAAACACCATATATTTT
>TRBJ2-1|TRBD2|TRBV10-3|-
CAIRGSGNENEQFF
TGTGCCATCAGGGGAAGCGGGAATGAGAATGAGCAGTTCTTC
>TRBJ2-2|-|TRBV19|-
CASSIWLELEGTGELFF
TGTGCCAGTAGTATTTGGCTAGAACTGGAAGGCACCGGGGAGCTGTTTTTT
>TRBJ1-1|-|TRBV18|-
CASSPGLNTEAFF
TGTGCCAGCTCACCAGGGTTGAACACTGAAGCTTTCTTT
>TRBJ2-7|TRBD2|TRBV28|-
CASSPSGSEQYF
TGTGCCAGCAGCCCTAGCGGGTCCGAGCAGTACTTC
>TRBJ1-5|-|TRBV19|-
CASSILGQPQHF
TGTGCCAGTAGTATTCTTGGGCAGCCCCAGCATTTT
>TRBJ2-7|-|TRBV6-5|-
CASSYDSQYEQYF
TGTGCCAGCAGTTACGACAGCCAATACGAGCAGTACTTC